This T cell receptor (beta chain) was obtained from a study of T cells in Graves' hyperthyroidism and ophthalmopathy. Study-wide points: Stable hyperthyroidism and ophthalmopathy were separated using 13 V-J signatures. In blood, most of the thyroid clonotypes expanded above 0.001 were also present.

Patients showing uncontrolled infection, other autoimmune disease, pregnancy or lactation were ineligible. The source of the PBMCs was around 10 ml of fresh peripheral blood. Trimming removed 5 bases from V and 2 bases from J; junction bases left unmatched: 6. This CDR3 is 14 amino acids long. Looked up from germline, CDR1 is DFQATT and CDR2 is SNEGSKA (reference sequence). Amplified regions were TCR beta CDR3 sequences from RNA transcripts. HTBI primers drove first-round RT-PCR of the TCR CDR3. TCRdb analysed the multiplex PCR reads with MiXCR anew, one entry per CDR3 protein. The sample shows about 740,000 distinct CDR3 sequences, 14% of them seen only once. Worth noting for this clonotype: Its antigen is currently unknown.

The genes are TRBV20-1 and TRBJ1-1; TRBD1 matches 9 bases. The sequence came from a woman in her late teens or twenties with Graves' hyperthyroidism. The sequencing sample was made of blood. For the CDR3, the DNA is TGCAGTGCTTCATCGACAGGGGGAAACACTGAAGCTTTCTTT. Protein: CSASSTGGNTEAFF.